The entry below gives a single T cell receptor (beta chain) sequence along with its context. TCRdb's table, derived via immunoSEQ multiplex PCR, lists solely in-frame clones and lacks some. Here the sample spans 390,000 or so clones, around 90% being singletons. The record originates from a study of blood T cell repertoires in COVID-19. For the study at large: Sources were T cells, B-cell-depleted T cells, or PBMCs; the material itself was cDNA or gDNA.

This CDR3 has 15 residues. J gave up 2 bases and V 4 bases, and 0 bases lay outside the gene matches. Per germline, CDR1 SGHTA and CDR2 FQGNSA. Source material: peripheral blood. This receptor was obtained from a man aged 18 to 30 with active or convalescent COVID-19. The rearrangement joins TRBV7-2 to TRBJ2-1, with TRBD2 identical over 12 bases. CDR3 DNA: TGTGCCAGCAGCTCTAGCGGGGGGGCCTACAATGAGCAGTTCTTC. As protein: CASSSSGGAYNEQFF. Together with reference TRBV7-2 and TRBJ2-1, the CDR3 gives the full variable domain: GAGVSQSPSNKVTEKGKDVELRCDPISGHTALYWYRQSLGQGLEFLIYFQGNSAPDKSGLPSDRFSAERTGGSVSTLTIQRTQQEDSAVYLCASSSSGGAYNEQFFGPGTRLTVL.